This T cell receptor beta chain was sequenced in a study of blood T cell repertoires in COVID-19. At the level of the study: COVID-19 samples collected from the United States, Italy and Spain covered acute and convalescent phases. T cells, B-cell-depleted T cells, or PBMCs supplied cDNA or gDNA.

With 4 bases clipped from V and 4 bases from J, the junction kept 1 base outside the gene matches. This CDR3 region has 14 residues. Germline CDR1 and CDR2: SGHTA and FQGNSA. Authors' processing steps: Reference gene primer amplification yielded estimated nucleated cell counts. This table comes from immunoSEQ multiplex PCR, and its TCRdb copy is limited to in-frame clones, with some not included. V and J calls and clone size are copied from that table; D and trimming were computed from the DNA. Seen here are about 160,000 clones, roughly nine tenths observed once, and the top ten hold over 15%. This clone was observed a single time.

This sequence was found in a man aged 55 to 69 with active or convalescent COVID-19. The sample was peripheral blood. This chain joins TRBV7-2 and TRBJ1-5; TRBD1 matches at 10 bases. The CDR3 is CASSWGQGNQPQHF. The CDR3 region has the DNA TGTGCCAGCAGCTGGGGACAGGGGAATCAGCCCCAGCATTTT.